This TCR beta chain is from a study of T-cell reconstitution after alpha-beta-depleted transplantation in children (dated by TCRdb to 2015 to 2016). In terms of the full investigation: Using TCR repertoire profiling, the study followed T-cell immune reconstitution in a quantitative way in children after TCRalphabeta/CD19-depleted allogeneic hematopoietic cell transplantation. Study-wide findings and limitations: The frequencies of hyperexpanded clones fell over the following months, and after one year, T-cell counts and TCRbeta diversity were mostly attributed to newly produced T cells. In some patients, high TCRbeta diversity at day 60 was attributed to recipient T cells and intrathymic progenitors that had survived conditioning. About two months after transplant, the apparently early recovery of alphabetaT-cell counts reportedly depended on just several hundred clones that had expanded rapidly and came from non-depleted graft cells.

Explained via the paper, the treatment or condition label denotes: allogeneic hematopoietic cell transplantation with graft depleted of TCRalphabeta T cells and CD19 B cells. TCRalphabeta/CD19-depleted allogeneic hematopoietic cell grafts were given to the transplant recipients, all of whom were children. This clonotype was detected only once. Its antigen is currently not known. It has no much larger one-base neighbor in the sample; base qualities were not kept. One read provides weak support. The CDR3 contains 13 residues, cysteine and phenylalanine counted. Solely the CDR3 DNA is kept, with 39 bases framed from the first base. V and J lose 6 bases and 5 bases, and a span of 14 bases separates them. From the germline V gene (reference sequence), CDR1 is DFQATT and CDR2 is SNEGSKA. The protocol used for the library was PCR. The sample was run on an Illumina HiSeq 2500. TCR library preparation used molecular barcoding, with unique molecular identifiers applied to normalize quantification of the TCRbeta repertoire. TCRdb trimmed the raw reads at Q25, called clones with MiXCR and kept productive beta chains. Rows merge per CDR3 protein into single entries with the most common DNA and genes. The sample profile shows some 78,000 distinct CDR3 sequences; approximately 14% of them were found once. 25% to 35% of the sample lies in the top ten.

The source of this sequence is a male patient aged 2 to 9 who had a stem cell transplant for acute lymphoblastic leukemia, so the T cells may come from the graft donor. This specimen was PBMCs, mostly from graft donor cells, taken 180 days after TCRalphabeta/CD19-depleted stem cell transplant. The chain uses TRBV20-1 and TRBJ1-5, and TRBD1 may be the D gene, going by 5 matching bases. For the CDR3, the sequence is CSAKGGVYQPQHF. The DNA sequence reads TGCAGTGCCAAAGGAGGGGTTTATCAGCCCCAGCATTTT.